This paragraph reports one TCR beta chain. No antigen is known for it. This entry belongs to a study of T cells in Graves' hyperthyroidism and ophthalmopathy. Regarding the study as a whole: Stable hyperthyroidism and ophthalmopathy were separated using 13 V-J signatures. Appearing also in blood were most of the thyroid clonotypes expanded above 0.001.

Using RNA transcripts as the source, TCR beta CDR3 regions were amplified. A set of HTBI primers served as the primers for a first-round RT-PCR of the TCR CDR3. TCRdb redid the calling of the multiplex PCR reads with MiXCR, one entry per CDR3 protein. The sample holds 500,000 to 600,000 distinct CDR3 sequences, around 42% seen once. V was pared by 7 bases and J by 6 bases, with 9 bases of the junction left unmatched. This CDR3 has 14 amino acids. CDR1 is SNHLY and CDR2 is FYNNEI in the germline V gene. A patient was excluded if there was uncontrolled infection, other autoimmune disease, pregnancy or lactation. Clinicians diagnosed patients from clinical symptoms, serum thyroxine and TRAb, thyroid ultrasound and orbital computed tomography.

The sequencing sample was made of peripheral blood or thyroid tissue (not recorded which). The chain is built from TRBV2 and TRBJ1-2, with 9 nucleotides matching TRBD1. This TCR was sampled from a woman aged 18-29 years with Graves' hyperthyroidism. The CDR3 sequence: CASTAGTGSNGYTF. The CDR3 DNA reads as TGTGCCAGCACTGCCGGGACAGGGAGCAATGGCTACACCTTC.